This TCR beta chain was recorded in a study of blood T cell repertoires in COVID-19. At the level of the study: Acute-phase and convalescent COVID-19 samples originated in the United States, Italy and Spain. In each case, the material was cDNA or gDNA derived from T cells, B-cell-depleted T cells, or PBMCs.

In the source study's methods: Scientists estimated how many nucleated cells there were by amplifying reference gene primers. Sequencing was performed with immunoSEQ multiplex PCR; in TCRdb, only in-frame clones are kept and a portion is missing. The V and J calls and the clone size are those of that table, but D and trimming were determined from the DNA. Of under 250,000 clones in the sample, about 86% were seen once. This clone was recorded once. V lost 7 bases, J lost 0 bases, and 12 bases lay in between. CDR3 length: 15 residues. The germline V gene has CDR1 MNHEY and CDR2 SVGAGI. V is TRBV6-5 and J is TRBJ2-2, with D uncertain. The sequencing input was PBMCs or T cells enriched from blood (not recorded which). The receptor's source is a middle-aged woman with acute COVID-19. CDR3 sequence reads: CASTPWQTNTGELFF. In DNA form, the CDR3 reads TGTGCCAGCACCCCGTGGCAGACGAACACCGGGGAGCTGTTTTTT.